The 14 T cell receptor beta chains presented below share a single source sample, sequenced in a study of control samples from healthy donors and cancer patients. The repertoire was sequenced with immunoSEQ multiplex PCR; TCRdb's copy has only in-frame clones and lacks some. This table holds roughly 370,000 clones, 75% to 95% found once. The sequencing input was PBMCs. Receptors originate from a man aged 35 to 55 with head and neck cancer.

This chain joins TRBV5-8 and TRBJ2-7, with D perhaps matching TRBD1 (6 bases). Germline V lookup: CDR1 SGHTS, CDR2 YDEGEE. V gave up 0 bases and J gave up 5 bases, with 12 bases separating them. This CDR3 comprises 14 residues. The CDR3 bases are TGTGCCAGCAGCTTGGGAACAGGGACGGACGAGCAGTACTTC. Its protein product is CASSLGTGTDEQYF.

The rearrangement joins TRBV25-1 to TRBJ1-2; 9 positions match TRBD1. Per the germline V gene, CDR1 is MGHDK and CDR2 is SYGVNS. J lost 4 bases, V lost 9 bases, and 12 bases had no gene match. The CDR3 has 15 residues. This CDR3 reads CASYSGQGSTYGYTF. The CDR3 bases are TGTGCCAGTTACTCCGGACAGGGGAGTACCTATGGCTACACCTTC.

V and J are TRBV5-4 and TRBJ1-1, with D unresolved. The V gene lost 1 base and the J gene lost 4 bases, with 8 bases spanning the gap. Germline V gene lookup returns CDR1 SGHNT and CDR2 YYREEE (reference sequence). This CDR3 is built from 13 residues. CDR3 loop: CASSLIDGTEAFF. CDR3 DNA: TGTGCCAGCAGCTTGATTGACGGCACTGAAGCTTTCTTT.

The chain uses TRBV4-2 and TRBJ2-4; D unresolved. The CDR3 covers 14 residues. Germline values: CDR1 LGHNA, CDR2 YNFKEQ. Trimming removed 0 bases from V and 6 bases from J, with 9 bases in between. CDR3 in DNA: TGTGCCAGCAGCCAAGATAATAAGGGAAACATTCAGTACTTC. Translating gives CASSQDNKGNIQYF.

DNA for the CDR3: TGCAGCGTTGAATTCCTCCGGGGCTTTGGCTACACCTTC. It translates to CSVEFLRGFGYTF. The genes are TRBV29-1 and TRBJ1-2, with D perhaps TRBD1 (5 bases). Germline-derived CDR1 and CDR2 are SQVTM and ANQGSEA. The CDR3 runs 13 residues. V was cut by 2 bases and J by 7 bases, with 14 bases left in between.

This rearrangement joins TRBV4-1 to TRBJ2-7; possibly TRBD1 for D (6 bases). The ends were cut back, 1 base at V and 3 bases at J, with 13 bases in the middle. Looked up from germline, CDR1 is MGHRA and CDR2 is YSYEKL. The length of the CDR3 is 15 residues. The CDR3 loop is CASSQAQDRLYEQYF. The CDR3 bases are TGCGCCAGCAGCCAAGCCCAGGACAGACTCTACGAGCAGTACTTC.

This clone has a single count. V and J are TRBV6-6 and TRBJ1-1, with unresolved D. Trimming removed 6 bases from V and 1 base from J, with 6 bases in between. The CDR3 runs 12 residues. CDR1 and CDR2 (germline): MNHNY, SVGAGI (reference sequence). The CDR3 loop is CASRVPNTEAFF. The CDR3 DNA reads TGTGCCAGCAGGGTACCGAACACTGAAGCTTTCTTT.

This clone came up a few times. The chain links TRBV3-1 (or the pseudogene TRBV3-2) to TRBJ1-5, with TRBD1 matching 10 bases. This CDR3 comprises 15 residues. The V and J ends lost 4 bases and 4 bases, in that order; junction bases with no gene match: 4. Germline V CDR1 and CDR2: LGHDT, YNNKEL (reference sequence). The CDR3 DNA follows: TGTGCCAGCAGCCCAGGGACAGGGGATAATCAGCCCCAGCATTTT. Translation gives CASSPGTGDNQPQHF.

V and J are TRBV27 and TRBJ1-1; D gene ambiguous. The germline V and J ends were trimmed by 5 bases and 5 bases, with 12 bases remaining between them. This CDR3 comprises 13 residues. Germline CDR1 and CDR2: MNHEY and SMNVEV (reference sequence). The CDR3 protein is CASSIGSRTEAFF. DNA for the CDR3: TGTGCCAGCAGTATTGGGTCGAGGACTGAAGCTTTCTTT.

The chain couples TRBV27 to TRBJ2-1, with TRBD2 matching 9 bases. V shed 5 bases, J shed 5 bases, and the junction held 7 bases outside the gene matches. CDR3 length: 15 amino acids. Germline V CDR1 and CDR2: MNHEY, SMNVEV (reference sequence). CDR3 region: CASSPRTSVDNEQFF. Written as DNA, the CDR3 is TGTGCCAGCAGTCCAAGGACTAGCGTCGACAATGAGCAGTTCTTC.

The rearrangement uses TRBV30 and TRBJ1-1; D possibly corresponds to TRBD1 (5 bases). The ends were cut back, 4 bases at V and 4 bases at J, with 10 bases in the middle. Per the germline V gene, CDR1 is GTSNPN and CDR2 is SVGIG (reference sequence). The CDR3 runs 12 residues. CDR3 in DNA: TGTGCCTGGAATCTGGGGCGCACTGAAGCTTTCTTT. This sequence encodes CAWNLGRTEAFF. Full variable domain (outside the CDR3, taken from reference TRBV30 and TRBJ1-1): SQTIHQWPATLVQPVGSPLSLECTVEGTSNPNLYWYRQAAGRGLQLLFYSVGIGQISSEVPQNLSASRPQDRQFILSSKKLLLSDSGFYLCAWNLGRTEAFFGQGTRLTVV.

The genes are TRBV7-2 and TRBJ1-5; 12 bases match TRBD1. The CDR3 consists of 16 residues. The germline gives CDR1 SGHTA, CDR2 FQGNSA. With V trimmed by 1 base and J by 5 bases, 3 bases remained unmatched. CDR3 bases: TGTGCCAGCAGCTTAGAGGGACAGGGGGCGGATCAGCCCCAGCATTTT. It yields the protein CASSLEGQGADQPQHF.

The chain recombines TRBV27 with TRBJ2-7, with a weak D call TRBD2 (6 bases). This CDR3 has 16 residues. Trimming removed 6 bases from V and 2 bases from J, with 20 bases in between. Germline V lookup: CDR1 MNHEY, CDR2 SMNVEV (reference sequence). CDR3 bases: TGTGCCAGCAGCCGTATTCCTAGCGTTCATCCCTACGAGCAGTACTTC. Residues: CASSRIPSVHPYEQYF.

The rearrangement joins TRBV7-2 to TRBJ2-1; 8 nucleotides line up with TRBD2. In germline, CDR1 is SGHTA, CDR2 FQGNSA. J was trimmed by 7 bases and V by 1 base; bases with no gene match: 6. The CDR3 totals 15 residues. The chain's CDR3 is CASSLVRGGRNEQFF. As DNA, the CDR3 is TGTGCCAGCAGCTTAGTCCGGGGGGGCCGGAATGAGCAGTTCTTC. The full variable domain, rest sourced from reference TRBV7-2 and TRBJ2-1, is GAGVSQSPSNKVTEKGKDVELRCDPISGHTALYWYRQSLGQGLEFLIYFQGNSAPDKSGLPSDRFSAERTGGSVSTLTIQRTQQEDSAVYLCASSLVRGGRNEQFFGPGTRLTVL.